These T cell receptor beta chains were read from a single sample in a study of T cell changes during pregnancy in multiple sclerosis. Generated by immunoSEQ multiplex PCR, the TCRdb table keeps only in-frame clones and is missing some. The sample carries about 100,000 clones, approximately 95% recorded once. This material consisted of peripheral blood, taken after pregnancy. These receptors all stem from a female donor with multiple sclerosis, enrolled in a pregnancy study. Each CDR3 is given with its conserved first and last residue. Each record gives: clone size, V gene, D gene, J gene, CDR3 protein, CDR3 DNA. A D gene is named only where the DNA matches it firmly. Only some rows state a clone size, as once, few, many or a class for expanded clones.

-	TRBV15	TRBD2	TRBJ2-3	CATSIRLAGADTQYF	TGTGCCACCAGCATAAGACTAGCGGGAGCAGATACGCAGTATTTT
-	TRBV19	-	TRBJ1-4	CASSSPQGSNEKLFF	TGTGCCAGTAGTTCCCCACAGGGTTCTAATGAAAAACTGTTTTTT
-	TRBV19	-	TRBJ2-1	CAATGSSYNEQFF	TGTGCTGCAACGGGGAGCTCCTACAATGAGCAGTTCTTC
-	TRBV5-5	TRBD1	TRBJ1-5	CASSLGQGGQPQHF	TGTGCCAGCAGCTTGGGACAGGGCGGACAGCCCCAGCATTTT
-	TRBV27	TRBD1	TRBJ1-2	CASRPSGGGYTF	TGTGCCAGCAGACCCTCAGGGGGCGGCTACACCTTC
-	TRBV5-1	TRBD2	TRBJ2-2	CASTSSGKTTGELFF	TGCGCCAGCACGTCTAGCGGGAAGACCACCGGGGAGCTGTTTTTT
-	TRBV7-9	-	TRBJ2-3	CASSLVGGTDTQYF	TGTGCCAGCAGCTTAGTGGGAGGCACAGATACGCAGTATTTT
-	TRBV7-9	-	TRBJ2-3	CASSPTRIGSSTDTQYF	TGTGCCAGCAGCCCTACCCGAATCGGGTCCAGCACAGATACGCAGTATTTT
-	TRBV19	-	TRBJ2-1	CASRVQGEDNEQFF	TGTGCCAGTAGAGTACAGGGTGAGGACAATGAGCAGTTCTTC
-	TRBV29-1	-	TRBJ2-7	CSVEASGLAFEQYF	TGCAGCGTTGAAGCGTCGGGGCTAGCGTTTGAGCAGTACTTC
-	TRBV6-1	TRBD1	TRBJ2-7	CASSVNAGTGVYEQYF	TGTGCCAGCAGTGTTAATGCCGGGACAGGCGTTTACGAGCAGTACTTC
-	TRBV6-1	-	TRBJ1-5	CASSSGQGNQPQHF	TGTGCCAGCAGTTCGGGACAAGGAAATCAGCCCCAGCATTTT
-	TRBV12-5	TRBD1	TRBJ1-2	CASGPGQGFYGYTF	TGTGCTAGTGGACCGGGACAGGGGTTTTATGGCTACACCTTC
-	TRBV30	TRBD1	TRBJ1-2	CAVDRGREGYTF	TGTGCCGTGGACAGGGGGCGTGAGGGCTACACCTTC
-	TRBV5-4	-	TRBJ1-1	CASSSFIGGVNTEAFF	TGTGCCAGCAGCTCCTTTATAGGGGGAGTGAACACTGAAGCTTTCTTT
-	TRBV2	TRBD2	TRBJ2-3	CASSEAGLAGTTDTQYF	TGTGCCAGCAGTGAAGCTGGACTAGCGGGAACCACAGATACGCAGTATTTT
-	TRBV7-6	TRBD2	TRBJ2-3	CASSSGGPTDTQYF	TGTGCCAGCAGCTCGGGGGGACCCACAGATACGCAGTATTTT
-	TRBV5-5	TRBD1	TRBJ2-7	CASSLVLGQGAVEQYF	TGTGCCAGCAGCTTGGTTCTGGGACAGGGGGCCGTCGAGCAGTACTTC
-	TRBV10-1	-	TRBJ2-1	CASSEGDLSFF	TGCGCCAGCAGTGAGGGGGACTTGTCCTTCTTC
-	TRBV29-1	TRBD2	TRBJ2-1	CSVEGFGSGFDNEQFF	TGCAGCGTTGAAGGGTTTGGTAGCGGGTTCGACAATGAGCAGTTCTTC
-	TRBV27	TRBD2	TRBJ2-5	CASIAIAGGETQYF	TGTGCCAGCATAGCAATAGCGGGAGGAGAGACCCAGTACTTC
-	TRBV4-3	-	TRBJ2-7	CASSQAGTGSYEQYF	TGCGCCAGCAGCCAAGCTGGAACAGGTTCATACGAGCAGTACTTC
-	TRBV5-8	TRBD1	TRBJ1-2	CASSRGQAFNYGYTF	TGTGCCAGCAGCCGAGGACAGGCTTTTAACTATGGCTACACCTTC
-	TRBV27	TRBD1	TRBJ2-1	CASRWDRASVGEQFF	TGTGCCAGCAGGTGGGACAGGGCTTCGGTGGGTGAGCAGTTCTTC
-	TRBV6-4	TRBD2	TRBJ2-1	CASRSPGGQQFF	TGTGCCAGCAGGAGCCCGGGGGGGCAGCAGTTCTTC
-	TRBV6-6	-	TRBJ1-2	CASSPDSPYGYTF	TGTGCCAGCAGCCCAGACAGTCCCTATGGCTACACCTTC
few	TRBV27	-	TRBJ1-5	CASSFRGQARPQHF	TGTGCCAGCAGTTTTAGGGGCCAAGCTCGGCCCCAGCATTTT
-	TRBV28	TRBD2	TRBJ2-7	CASSLLAGGNGEQYF	TGTGCCAGCAGTTTATTAGCGGGAGGAAACGGCGAGCAGTACTTC
-	TRBV7-6	TRBD2	TRBJ2-1	CASSPGRANEQFF	TGTGCCAGCAGCCCTGGGAGGGCCAATGAGCAGTTCTTC
once	TRBV5-1	TRBD2	TRBJ2-1	CASSLLAGGGNEQLF	TGCGCCAGCAGCTTATTAGCGGGAGGGGGGAATGAGCAGCTCTTC
-	TRBV19	-	TRBJ1-1	CASSTDNGAEAFF	TGTGCCAGTAGTACCGATAACGGGGCTGAAGCTTTCTTT
once	TRBV27	TRBD1	TRBJ1-2	CASSLSIIGGDYGYTF	TGTGCCAGCAGTTTATCGATTATAGGGGGCGACTATGGCTACACCTTC
-	TRBV7-2	-	TRBJ1-1	CASSLVRGSDEAFF	TGTGCCAGCAGCTTAGTCCGAGGGAGTGATGAAGCTTTCTTT
-	TRBV2	TRBD2	TRBJ2-1	CASSPSGPPYNEQFF	TGTGCCAGCAGTCCTAGCGGCCCCCCCTACAATGAGCAGTTCTTC
once	TRBV27	TRBD1	TRBJ2-7	CASSSFQRGTGYEQYF	TGTGCCAGCAGTTCCTTTCAAAGAGGGACAGGCTACGAGCAGTACTTC
-	TRBV28	-	TRBJ1-1	CASKRVNTEAFF	TGTGCCAGCAAGAGGGTAAACACTGAAGCTTTCTTT
few	TRBV2	TRBD1	TRBJ1-3	CARTGVSGNTIYF	TGTGCCAGGACAGGGGTCTCTGGAAACACCATATATTTT
-	TRBV7-8	TRBD2	TRBJ2-1	CASSLTSAGYNEQFF	TGTGCCAGCAGCCTTACTAGCGCTGGCTACAATGAGCAGTTCTTC
-	TRBV11-2	-	TRBJ2-3	CASSLDLGAGTQYF	TGTGCCAGCAGCTTAGATCTGGGGGCGGGTACGCAGTATTTT
once	TRBV9	-	TRBJ2-2	CASSVGPPGELFF	TGTGCCAGCAGTGTGGGGCCCCCCGGGGAGCTGTTTTTT
-	TRBV5-1	TRBD1	TRBJ2-7	CASSLGQGGKQYF	TGCGCCAGCAGCTTGGGACAGGGTGGCAAGCAGTACTTC
-	TRBV4-2	-	TRBJ1-2	CASSGTGTSLGYTF	TGTGCCAGCAGCGGGACCGGGACATCCCTTGGCTACACCTTC
-	TRBV7-6	TRBD2	TRBJ2-6	CASSLWGGQGGTSGANVLTF	TGTGCCAGCAGCTTATGGGGGGGTCAAGGTGGAACCTCTGGGGCCAACGTCCTGACTTTC
-	TRBV27	TRBD1	TRBJ2-7	CASSLNRGFSYEQYF	TGTGCCAGCAGTTTAAACAGGGGGTTCTCCTACGAGCAGTACTTC
-	TRBV25-1	-	TRBJ2-4	CASSEVGVKNIQYF	TGTGCCAGCAGTGAAGTAGGGGTAAAAAACATTCAGTACTTC
-	TRBV29-1	-	TRBJ1-5	CSVRAAINQPQHF	TGCAGCGTCAGGGCAGCTATTAATCAGCCCCAGCATTTT
-	TRBV5-1	-	TRBJ2-2	CASGWASNTGELFF	TGCGCCAGCGGATGGGCGTCGAACACCGGGGAGCTGTTTTTT
-	TRBV2	-	TRBJ2-2	CATMGPNGGGELFF	TGTGCCACCATGGGACCAAACGGGGGCGGGGAGCTGTTTTTT
-	TRBV7-2	TRBD2	TRBJ2-7	CASAVERDSYEQYF	TGTGCCAGCGCCGTTGAGCGGGACTCCTACGAGCAGTACTTC
-	TRBV14	-	TRBJ2-1	CASSQTGSEAFF	TGTGCCAGCAGCCAAACAGGGTCGGAGGCGTTCTTC
-	TRBV5-1	-	TRBJ1-4	CASTPTGSTNEKLFF	TGCGCCAGCACCCCTACAGGATCAACTAATGAAAAACTGTTTTTT
-	TRBV11-3	TRBD2	TRBJ2-1	CASSLGGLAGTSYNEQFF	TGTGCCAGCAGCTTAGGGGGACTAGCGGGTACCTCCTACAATGAGCAGTTCTTC
-	TRBV5-1	TRBD1	TRBJ2-2	CASSFRGHTGELFF	TGCGCCAGCAGCTTCAGGGGGCATACCGGGGAGCTGTTTTTT
once	TRBV6-4	TRBD1	TRBJ2-1	CASSEYRDRGFMNYNEQFF	TGTGCCAGCAGTGAGTACCGGGACAGGGGTTTTATGAATTACAATGAGCAGTTCTTC
few	TRBV4-2	TRBD1	TRBJ1-1	CASSQQGANTEAFF	TGTGCCAGCAGCCAACAGGGGGCGAACACTGAAGCTTTCTTT
once	TRBV4-1	TRBD2	TRBJ2-7	CASSQDWTSVSYEQYF	TGCGCCAGCAGCCAAGATTGGACTAGCGTCTCCTACGAGCAGTACTTC
-	TRBV27	TRBD1	TRBJ2-5	CASRTNPGQSQETQYF	TGTGCCAGCAGGACAAATCCGGGACAGAGCCAAGAGACCCAGTACTTC